The 5 T cell receptor beta chains in this list originate from one sample, sequenced in a study of cytomegalovirus exposure and HLA in healthy donors. Primers included in the PCR were 60 Vbeta and 13 Jbeta primers. Libraries were prepared by immunoSEQ multiplex PCR; TCRdb keeps only in-frame clonotypes and omits some of them. The sample carries around 100,000 clones, roughly 80% recorded once. The sample consisted of PBMCs. All receptors derive from a man aged 25 to 40 in good health and CMV-seropositive.

The V call is TRBV28, the J call TRBJ2-5; 8 positions agree with TRBD2. The CDR3 length is 18 residues. The J segment lost 1 base and the V segment lost 6 bases, leaving 16 bases of the junction unmatched. Germline V lookup: CDR1 MDHEN, CDR2 SYDVKM. CDR3 loop: CASSRPPRPGLAQETQYF. Here the CDR3 DNA reads TGTGCCAGCAGCCGCCCTCCTCGCCCTGGACTAGCCCAAGAGACCCAGTACTTC. Variable domain in full (rest from reference TRBV28 and TRBJ2-5): DVKVTQSSRYLVKRTGEKVFLECVQDMDHENMFWYRQDPGLGLRLIYFSYDVKMKEKGDIPEGYSVSREKKERFSLILESASTNQTSMYLCASSRPPRPGLAQETQYFGPGTRLLVL.

The rearrangement uses TRBV6-1 and TRBJ1-2, with D possibly TRBD1 on 6 matching bases. Per the germline V gene, CDR1 is MNHNS and CDR2 is SASEGT. The CDR3 runs 14 residues. V shed 7 bases and J shed 4 bases, with 16 bases lying between them. Written as DNA, the CDR3 is TGTGCCAGCATAAACGGACAGCCCAGCTATGGCTACACCTTC. It is translated as CASINGQPSYGYTF.

This clone was picked up one time. This CDR3 reads CASSDGQLGGYTF. The DNA of the CDR3 is TGCGCCAGCAGCGACGGACAGTTGGGTGGCTACACCTTC. The chain uses TRBV5-1 and TRBJ1-2; D possibly corresponds to TRBD1 (6 bases). V was cut by 4 bases and J by 7 bases, with 14 bases left in between. Germline CDR1 is SGHRS and CDR2 is YFSETQ. The CDR3 totals 13 residues.

This chain links TRBV27 with TRBJ1-1, with D possibly TRBD1 on 5 matching bases. This CDR3 contains 13 residues. The V and J ends lost 4 bases and 6 bases respectively, with 12 bases between them. Germline V gene lookup returns CDR1 MNHEY and CDR2 SMNVEV (reference sequence). Written as DNA, the CDR3 is TGTGCCAGCAGTTCTCAGGGTTGGTCTGAAGCTTTCTTT. As protein: CASSSQGWSEAFF.

To note about this clone: This sample also contains other DNA sequences that code for the same CDR3. The chain is built from TRBV28 and TRBJ2-5; D not resolved. With 5 bases removed from V and 5 bases from J, the gap between germline ends came to 12 bases. This CDR3 contains 13 residues. CDR1 is MDHEN and CDR2 is SYDVKM in the germline V gene. The CDR3 coding sequence is TGTGCCAGCAGTCCGCCCCCCGGGGAGACCCAGTACTTC. Amino acid sequence: CASSPPPGETQYF.